This record looks at one T cell receptor beta chain sequence and its context. This clonotype turned up a few times. Its target antigen remains unknown. No much larger clone is present one base from it, and per-base qualities are unavailable. The data were obtained in a study of T-cell memory formation after mild COVID-19 listed by TCRdb under 2021. Describing the broader study: TCR sequence clusters from the two donors were found to be largely donor specific. T-cell clones expanding and contracting after mild COVID-19 in two donors were tracked by longitudinal TCRalpha and TCRbeta repertoire sequencing. Two young, previously healthy adult volunteers made up the cohort, one male and one female. The paper's findings and limits, for the study overall: Contracting CD4+ clones were found mainly in CM and EM memory subsets, while CD8+ clones were enriched in EMRA. Clones contracting from day 15 to 85 had balanced CD4/CD8 phenotypes, while a second wave expanding from day 15 to 37 was biased towards CD4+. Only a couple of mild cases were covered in the study, and larger cohorts including severe cases with pre-infection samples were considered necessary. Some responding clones were detected in pre-infection memory, which suggested that pre-existing cross-reactive memory T cells had joined the SARS-CoV-2 response. Whether the second-wave clones peaking on day 37 were SARS-CoV-2 specific was not confirmed.

For sequencing, an Illumina NovaSeq 6000 was employed. Using 5'RACE with constant-segment primers, TCRalpha and TCRbeta cDNA libraries were constructed, with sample barcodes and unique molecular identifiers added in the process. Trizol reagent was used to extract RNA from every sample. Libraries were amplified in two PCR steps, with a second sample barcode and Illumina TruSeq adapters added in the second step. The libraries were sequenced on an Illumina NovaSeq using 2 x 150 bp paired-end reads. The authors processed their data as follows. Demultiplexing of reads and collapsing into UMI-guided consensus sequences were performed with migec v1.2.7. Using mixcr v2.1.11, the UMI consensuses were aligned to TRA and TRB V and J templates and assembled into clonotypes. Expanded or contracted clonotypes were those called significant by both edgeR and NoisET, with noise models trained on biological replicates. For edgeR calls, a false discovery rate-adjusted p below 0.01 and a log2 fold-change threshold of 1 were applied. As an exploratory analysis of dynamics, max-normalized trajectories of the 1000 most abundant clonotypes were examined with PCA combined with hierarchical clustering. The CD4 or CD8 phenotype of responding clones was assigned using the separately sequenced CD4+ and CD8+ repertoires. TCRdb reran the public reads through fastp at Q25 and MiXCR, keeping productive beta chains. Identical CDR3 protein sequences are pooled into one entry, listed with their most common genes and DNA. None of the V and J calls come from the authors' own analysis; TCRdb made them. Here the sample has about 390,000 distinct CDR3 sequences; around 20% occur a single time. The ten largest clones represent about an eighth of the sample.

PBMCs were isolated by Ficoll-Paque density gradient centrifugation. V and J lose 1 base and 3 bases, and a span of 8 bases separates them. Sequences KGHDR (CDR1) and SFDVKD (CDR2) are obtained from the germline V gene. The CDR3 spans 14 residues, from the cysteine through the phenylalanine. Solely the CDR3 DNA is kept, with 42 bases framed from the first base. This receptor was obtained from an adult woman who had mild COVID-19 (a few samples of this study predate the infection). The sample titles of this study are shuffled in the database, so cell type and time point are left out; the donor was told from shared clones. Sequences were obtained from PBMCs or a T cell subset sorted from them (not recorded which). The rearrangement joined TRBV24-1 to TRBJ1-2, with the D gene not clear enough to name. Read as DNA, the sequence is TGTGCCACCAGTGATTTAACGACGGACTATGGCTACACCTTC. This encodes CATSDLTTDYGYTF.